A selection of T cell receptor beta chains follows, all from one sample in a study of cytomegalovirus exposure and HLA in healthy donors. Measured with immunoSEQ multiplex PCR; TCRdb has only the in-frame clones, and not every one. The data hold 190,000 or so clones, with about 80% observed a single time. The sequenced sample consisted of PBMCs. Receptors originate from a woman aged 18-29 years in good health and CMV-seropositive. Both conserved end residues are part of each CDR3. D genes are given only for firm matches. Where a row states a size, it is once, few, many or the class of an expanded clone; other rows omit it.

clone_size | j_call | d_call | v_call | cdr3_nt | cdr3_aa
. | TRBJ1-4 | . | TRBV19 | TGTGCCTCCCGCAGGTATAATGAAAAACTGTTTTTT | CASRRYNEKLFF
. | TRBJ2-1 | TRBD1 | TRBV25-1 | TGTGCCAGCAGTCTGACCGGGACAGGGGGTTACAATGAGCAGTTCTTC | CASSLTGTGGYNEQFF
. | TRBJ1-2 | . | TRBV5-1 | TGCGCCAGCAGCTTGGACAGGGAGACTAACTATGGCTACACCTTC | CASSLDRETNYGYTF
. | TRBJ2-3 | . | TRBV2 | TGTGCCAGCAGCGATCCTAGCTCCGTAGATACGCAGTATTTT | CASSDPSSVDTQYF
. | TRBJ2-3 | TRBD1 | TRBV7-7 | TGTGCCAGCAGCTTAGGGGGACAGGGGACCTCAGATACGCAGTATTTT | CASSLGGQGTSDTQYF
once | TRBJ2-3 | TRBD2 | TRBV10-3 | TGTGCCATCAGCTTGGGGCGGGGGAGTAGCACAGATACGCAGTATTTT | CAISLGRGSSTDTQYF
. | TRBJ2-1 | TRBD1 | TRBV12-5 | TGTGCTAGTGGATTAGGGGGCGTAGGGCAGTTCTTC | CASGLGGVGQFF
. | TRBJ2-5 | . | TRBV11-2 | TGTGCCAGCTCCTCTAACCCCGGGGAGACCCAGTACTTC | CASSSNPGETQYF
. | TRBJ1-2 | . | TRBV14 | TGTGCCAGCAGCCCCTCGGGCAGGGGATATGGCTACACCTTC | CASSPSGRGYGYTF
. | TRBJ1-1 | . | TRBV5-1 | TGCGCCAGCAGTAGTGGACAGAGAGGTGAAGCTTTCTTT | CASSSGQRGEAFF
. | TRBJ1-1 | . | TRBV9 | TGTGCCAGCAGCGTAAGTCCAGATAACACTGAAGCTTTCTTT | CASSVSPDNTEAFF
. | TRBJ2-1 | TRBD1 | TRBV7-8 | TGTGCCAGCAGCTTAGTAAGGGACAGGGGAGTCAACAATGAGCAGTTCTTC | CASSLVRDRGVNNEQFF
. | TRBJ2-3 | TRBD1 | TRBV2 | TGTGCCAGCAACCGACAGGGGGCAGTGACAGATACGCAGTATTTT | CASNRQGAVTDTQYF
. | TRBJ1-5 | TRBD1 | TRBV4-2 | TGTGCCAGCAGCCTCGGACAGGGGGACATGGAGCCCCAGCATTTT | CASSLGQGDMEPQHF
. | TRBJ2-7 | TRBD2 | TRBV14 | TGTGCCAGCAGCCAAAACGCGGGGGGTCTCTACGAGCAGTACTTC | CASSQNAGGLYEQYF
. | TRBJ1-1 | . | TRBV6-1 | TGTGCCAGCAGTGCTACTGGTTATGAAGCTTTCTTT | CASSATGYEAFF
. | TRBJ2-7 | . | TRBV13 | TGTGCCAGCAGCTTACTGGACACGTCCTACGAGCAGTACTTC | CASSLLDTSYEQYF
. | TRBJ1-4 | TRBD1 | TRBV4-1 | TGCGCCAGCAGCCGGGAGCGACAGGGGTGGGAAAAACTGTTTTTT | CASSRERQGWEKLFF
. | TRBJ2-2 | TRBD1 | TRBV19 | TGTGCCAGTACATGGTCCGCAGGGGGTGGTACCGGGGAGCTGTTTTTT | CASTWSAGGGTGELFF
. | TRBJ1-4 | . | TRBV6-5 | TGTGCCAGCAGTTACTCATCCCAGGGGCTTTTTGAAAAACTGTTTTTT | CASSYSSQGLFEKLFF
. | TRBJ2-7 | . | TRBV6-5 | TGTGCCAGCAGTTACACTGGACACGAAACCTACGAGCAGTACTTC | CASSYTGHETYEQYF
many | TRBJ2-1 | TRBD2 | TRBV6-4 | TGTGCCAGCAGTGACGCGGGGGGGCTCGCTGAGCAGTTCTTC | CASSDAGGLAEQFF
medium-sized | TRBJ2-1 | . | TRBV4-3 | TGCGCCAGCAGCCAAGTCGGCGGCCTTTTAGCGCTAGGTGAGCAGTTCTTC | CASSQVGGLLALGEQFF
. | TRBJ2-2 | TRBD1 | TRBV2 | TGTGCCAGCAGCCGGGACAGCACCGGGGAGCTGTTTTTT | CASSRDSTGELFF
. | TRBJ1-5 | . | TRBV6-1 | TGTGCCAGCAGTGAACAGGACTCCCGAAGACAGCCCCAGCATTTT | CASSEQDSRRQPQHF
. | TRBJ2-7 | TRBD1 | TRBV12-5 | TGTGCTAGTGGCACAGGGGGCGCTTTATACGAGCAGTACTTC | CASGTGGALYEQYF
. | TRBJ2-1 | TRBD2 | TRBV5-1 | TGCGCCAGCAGCCCCGGGACTAGCCCCTTCAATGAGCAGTTCTTC | CASSPGTSPFNEQFF
once | TRBJ2-4 | TRBD1 | TRBV2 | TGTGCCAGCAGGGACCGGGGACAGGGGGGAAACATTCAGTACTTC | CASRDRGQGGNIQYF
. | TRBJ2-2 | . | TRBV2 | TGTGCCAGCAACCAGGAGAACACCGGGGAGCTGTTTTTT | CASNQENTGELFF
. | TRBJ1-1 | . | TRBV5-1 | TGCGCCAGCAGCTCGCCCATTGGCAGGGCGAACACTGAAGCTTTCTTT | CASSSPIGRANTEAFF
. | TRBJ2-5 | . | TRBV2 | TGTGCCAGCAATCACCGGTCGGAGACCCAGTACTTC | CASNHRSETQYF
. | TRBJ2-2 | . | TRBV13 | TGTGCCAGCAGCTTAAGGAACAGGAAGATCGGGGAGCTGTTTTTT | CASSLRNRKIGELFF
once | TRBJ1-1 | . | TRBV6-5 | TGTGCCAGCCGCGGGGCCAAGATGAACACTGAAGCTTTCTTT | CASRGAKMNTEAFF
. | TRBJ2-7 | . | TRBV28 | TGTGCCAGCGGGGACATCCCCTACGAGCAGTACTTC | CASGDIPYEQYF
. | TRBJ1-1 | . | TRBV29-1 | TGCAGGGTTGACGAGGACGAGGGAGAAGCTTTCTTT | CRVDEDEGEAFF
. | TRBJ2-3 | . | TRBV5-1 | TGCGCCAGCAGCTTCGACCTAGTGCGGGGCACAGATACGCAGTATTTT | CASSFDLVRGTDTQYF
many | TRBJ2-7 | . | TRBV12-2 | TGTGCAAGTCGCTTCGGGGACAGGGCACAGGGGGATAGGAAGTACTTC | CASRFGDRAQGDRKYF
. | TRBJ1-5 | . | TRBV7-2 | TGTGCCAGCAGCTCCAGGGGCCAGATTAATCAGCCCCAGCATTTT | CASSSRGQINQPQHF
once | TRBJ2-5 | TRBD2 | TRBV7-8 | TGTGCCAGCAGCCCCCCGGGAGGAGAGACCCAGTACTTC | CASSPPGGETQYF
. | TRBJ2-3 | TRBD2 | TRBV29-1 | TGCAGCGTCACTAGCGGTTCCAACACAGATACGCAGTATTTT | CSVTSGSNTDTQYF
. | TRBJ2-7 | . | TRBV10-2 | TGCGCCAGCAGCCAGCGGTCTAGCTCCTACGAGCAGTACTTC | CASSQRSSSYEQYF